Listed below are T cell receptor beta chains from one sample, sequenced in a study of identical twins. TCRdb analysed the 5' RACE reads with MiXCR anew, one entry per CDR3 protein. The repertoire holds around 480,000 distinct CDR3 sequences, with over 11% as singletons. These same data were also listed under a study on yellow fever vaccine responses in identical twins.

Sequenced material: CD4+ T cells sorted from blood. These receptors all come from a woman between 18 and 29 years old in good health. Both conserved end residues are part of each CDR3. The D gene is left open where the match is weak. For some rows the clone size is stated as once, few or many, or as a class when expanded; others skip it.

d_gene,v_gene,abundance,j_gene,CDR3nt,CDR3aa
-,TRBV5-1,few,TRBJ2-5,TGCGCCAGCAGCCCCGTGGGCAGGGGAGGAGAGACCCAGTACTTC,CASSPVGRGGETQYF
-,TRBV28,few,TRBJ2-2,TGTGCCAGCGAGGAGGCGAACACCGGGGAGCTGTTTTTT,CASEEANTGELFF
-,TRBV20-1,many,TRBJ2-3,TGCAGTGCTAGAGAGGAGGGGGCGCCTACAGATACGCAGTATTTT,CSAREEGAPTDTQYF
TRBD1,TRBV7-9,-,TRBJ2-2,TGTGCCAGCAGCTCGCAAACAGGGGGCCGGGACGGGGAGCTGTTTTTT,CASSSQTGGRDGELFF
-,TRBV7-9,-,TRBJ2-5,TGTGCCAGCAGCTCGGGGCCTTCTGTTAAAGAGACCCAGTACTTC,CASSSGPSVKETQYF
-,TRBV7-2,-,TRBJ2-2,TGTGCCAGCAGCTTAGGCCCAGGGGACACCGGGGAGCTGTTTTTT,CASSLGPGDTGELFF
TRBD1,TRBV7-9,-,TRBJ2-2,TGTGCCAGCAGTTCAATCGGCCGACAGGGGGCGACCGGGGAGCTGTTTTTT,CASSSIGRQGATGELFF
TRBD2,TRBV6-2/TRBV6-3,-,TRBJ2-1,TGTGCCAGCAGTTATAGGCAGCGGGGTTTCTCAAGCAGCTCCTACAATGAGCAGTTCTTC,CASSYRQRGFSSSSYNEQFF
-,TRBV2,few,TRBJ2-3,TGTGCCAGCAGTGAAGCGAATAGAGGGACAAAACGGACAGATACGCAGTATTTT,CASSEANRGTKRTDTQYF
TRBD2,TRBV11-2,-,TRBJ2-3,TGTGCCAGCAGCCAGCTAGCGGGAGGCGACACAGATACGCAGTATTTT,CASSQLAGGDTDTQYF
-,TRBV5-1,few,TRBJ2-1,TGCGCCAGCAGCTTGGGAGGGGCGGCCTACAATGAGCAGTTCTTC,CASSLGGAAYNEQFF
TRBD2,TRBV18,few,TRBJ2-1,TGTGCCAGCTCCCCAGCGGGAGGCCTGGTTTACAATGAGCAGTTCTTC,CASSPAGGLVYNEQFF
-,TRBV18,-,TRBJ1-6,TGTGCCAGCTCACTCCTGGAGGCTGCGGCGTATGATAATTCACCCCTCCACTTT,CASSLLEAAAYDNSPLHF
-,TRBV7-2,few,TRBJ1-6,TGTGCCAGCAGCTTAAAAAGCTCCTATAATTCACCCCTCCACTTT,CASSLKSSYNSPLHF
-,TRBV5-6,-,TRBJ2-7,TGTGCCAGCAACGCCCCCTCGAAGTTCTCCTACGAGCAGTACTTC,CASNAPSKFSYEQYF
-,TRBV7-2,few,TRBJ2-1,TGTGCCAGCAGCCAGGGACCACCCGACTACAATGAGCAGTTCTTC,CASSQGPPDYNEQFF
-,TRBV6-1,many,TRBJ2-7,TGTGCCAGCAGTCCACAGGCACTTGGGTCCTACGAGCAGTACTTC,CASSPQALGSYEQYF
-,TRBV5-6,few,TRBJ2-3,TGTGCCAGCAGCACGGACCGTTCAGATACGCAGTATTTT,CASSTDRSDTQYF
-,TRBV30,-,TRBJ2-7,TGTGCCTGGAGTAGGCACAGTCCCTACGAGCAGTACTTC,CAWSRHSPYEQYF
TRBD2,TRBV7-2,-,TRBJ2-3,TGTGCCAGCGCTCTAGCGGGGGTTTTCACAGATACGCAGTATTTT,CASALAGVFTDTQYF
-,TRBV9,few,TRBJ2-3,TGTGCCAGCAGCGTACCCGGTGCAGGGGGGACAGATACGCAGTATTTT,CASSVPGAGGTDTQYF
-,TRBV9,-,TRBJ2-5,TGTGCCAGCAGCGTAGGGGGAAATCGTGTAGGAGAGACCCAGTACTTC,CASSVGGNRVGETQYF
-,TRBV3-1,few,TRBJ2-7,TGTGCCAGCAGCCAGGGGGGGCGCGAGCAGTACTTC,CASSQGGREQYF
-,TRBV27,-,TRBJ2-5,TGTGCCAGCAGAAATCGGGGGACCCAGTACTTC,CASRNRGTQYF
-,TRBV2,many,TRBJ2-1,TGTGCCAGCAGCGGGAGCGTCAATGAGCAGTTCTTC,CASSGSVNEQFF
TRBD2,TRBV20-1,many,TRBJ2-7,TGCAGTGCTAGCGTACTAGCGGGGGCAACCTACGAGCAGTACTTC,CSASVLAGATYEQYF
-,TRBV7-9,few,TRBJ2-7,TGTGCCAGCAGCCGACCCTCGGTAGCATACGAGCAGTACTTC,CASSRPSVAYEQYF
-,TRBV2,-,TRBJ2-7,TGTGCCAGCATTGCTTTGGACACCCTACGAGTGGAGTACTTC,CASIALDTLRVEYF
-,TRBV12-3/TRBV12-4,few,TRBJ2-2,TGTGCCAGCAGTCGGGTCCTCTCCTACACCGGGGAGCTGTTTTTT,CASSRVLSYTGELFF
-,TRBV12-3/TRBV12-4,many,TRBJ2-1,TGTGCCAGCAGCCCAAGGGGGAGGTCCTACAATGAGCAGTTCTTC,CASSPRGRSYNEQFF
-,TRBV4-2,many,TRBJ2-3,TGTGCCAGCAGCCAAGAAAGGGGGAGCACAGATACGCAGTATTTT,CASSQERGSTDTQYF
TRBD2,TRBV5-1,-,TRBJ2-2,TGCGCCAGCAGGCGGACTAGCGGGAGCGGCGGGGAGCTGTTTTTT,CASRRTSGSGGELFF
TRBD2,TRBV4-2,-,TRBJ2-7,TGTGCCAGCAGCCCTAATGCCGGACTAGCGGGAGGCACTTCATTCTACGAGCAGTACTTC,CASSPNAGLAGGTSFYEQYF
-,TRBV10-3,-,TRBJ2-2,TGTGCCATCAGTGACCAGGGGAACACCGGGGAGCTGTTTTTT,CAISDQGNTGELFF
TRBD1,TRBV5-6,-,TRBJ2-1,TGTGCCAGCATACCCAGGGGGCGTAAGGACAATGAGCAGTTCTTC,CASIPRGRKDNEQFF
TRBD1,TRBV7-2,many,TRBJ1-2,TGTGCCAGCAGCTTAGTGGGACAGGGCTACACCTTC,CASSLVGQGYTF
TRBD1,TRBV27,many,TRBJ1-2,TGTGCCAGCAGGAGGAGACAGGGGAATGGCTACACCTTC,CASRRRQGNGYTF
-,TRBV12-3/TRBV12-4,few,TRBJ2-5,TGTGCCAGCAGTTTAGCGGGGGGGCTGTCCTCCCAGTACTTC,CASSLAGGLSSQYF
TRBD2,TRBV7-3,-,TRBJ2-5,TGTGCCAGCAGCTTAACCGGACTAGCGGGGGGCGGTGAGACCCAGTACTTC,CASSLTGLAGGGETQYF
-,TRBV11-2,-,TRBJ2-7,TGTGCCAGCAGCACCCCGGAGGGGTACGAGCAGTACTTC,CASSTPEGYEQYF
TRBD1,TRBV28,few,TRBJ2-2,TGTGCCAGCACCCCCTCCGGGACAGCGAACACCGGGGAGCTGTTTTTT,CASTPSGTANTGELFF
TRBD1,TRBV7-2,many,TRBJ2-7,TGTGCCAGCAGCGAAACCGGGACAGGGGTCTACGAGCAGTACTTC,CASSETGTGVYEQYF
-,TRBV5-1,-,TRBJ2-3,TGCGCCAGCAGTCCGGACAGAAAATACACAGATACGCAGTATTTT,CASSPDRKYTDTQYF